This T cell receptor beta chain was identified in a study of a mutant IDH1 vaccine in newly diagnosed glioma. Clones were sequenced by immunoSEQ multiplex PCR, and TCRdb holds only the in-frame ones, with some missing. The top ten hold approximately 4.3% of the sample, which has 60,000 to 75,000 clones, about 86% seen once. Germline-derived CDR1 and CDR2 are SEHNR and FQNEAQ (reference sequence). The CDR3 runs to 16 residues. Unmatched junction bases numbered 7, after V lost 0 bases and J lost 3 bases. Time point in this sample: baseline, week 1 (first vaccination visit). Treatment in this sample: pre-vaccination baseline after standard-of-care therapy.

The genes are TRBV7-9 and TRBJ1-2, with 7 bases that match TRBD1. The sequences come from peripheral blood mononuclear cells (PBMCs), collected from a glioma patient treated with radiotherapy, temozolomide or both. The receptor was isolated from a young woman with glioma. Some clones in this sample may be carry-over from other donors' samples. This CDR3 is CASSLAGDRLYYGYTF. The DNA for the CDR3 is TGTGCCAGCAGCTTAGCTGGGGACAGACTCTACTATGGCTACACCTTC.